This T cell receptor (beta chain) was recorded in a study of response to subunit inactivated influenza vaccine. Study-level results: Few new T cells, the authors suggested, are recruited by each seasonal influenza vaccination.

One entry per CDR3 protein, called by TCRdb with MiXCR from the RT-PCR reads. The profile shows roughly 700,000 distinct CDR3 sequences, around 14% of them singletons. As concerns this clonotype: As yet, its antigen is unknown.

V was cut by 5 bases and J by 1 base, with 17 bases left in between. This CDR3 is built from 16 residues. CDR1 is SGHTA, CDR2 FQGNSA, per germline. Material: PBMCs from blood, obtained approximately 12 days after vaccination. The chain has TRBV7-2 and TRBJ2-5, with D perhaps matching TRBD1 (5 bases). This sequence was found in a man aged 45-60 years who received an inactivated influenza vaccine. The CDR3 DNA reads as TGTGCCAGCAGCACAAAAACAGGAGCCGTCCAAGAGACCCAGTACTTC. Encoded protein: CASSTKTGAVQETQYF.